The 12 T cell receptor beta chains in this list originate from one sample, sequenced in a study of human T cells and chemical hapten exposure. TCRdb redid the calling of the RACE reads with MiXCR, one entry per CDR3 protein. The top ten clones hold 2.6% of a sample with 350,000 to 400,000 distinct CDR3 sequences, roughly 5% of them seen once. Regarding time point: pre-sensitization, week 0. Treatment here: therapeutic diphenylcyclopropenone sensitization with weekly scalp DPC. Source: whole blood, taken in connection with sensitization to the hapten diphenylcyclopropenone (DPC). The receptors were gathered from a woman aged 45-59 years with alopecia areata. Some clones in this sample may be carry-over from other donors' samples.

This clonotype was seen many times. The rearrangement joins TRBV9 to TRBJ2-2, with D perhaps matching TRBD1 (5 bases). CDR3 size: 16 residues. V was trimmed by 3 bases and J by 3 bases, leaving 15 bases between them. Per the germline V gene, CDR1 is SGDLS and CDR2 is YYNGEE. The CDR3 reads CASSDSTVGYTGELFF. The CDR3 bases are TGTGCCAGCAGCGACTCGACAGTAGGGTACACCGGGGAGCTGTTTTTT.

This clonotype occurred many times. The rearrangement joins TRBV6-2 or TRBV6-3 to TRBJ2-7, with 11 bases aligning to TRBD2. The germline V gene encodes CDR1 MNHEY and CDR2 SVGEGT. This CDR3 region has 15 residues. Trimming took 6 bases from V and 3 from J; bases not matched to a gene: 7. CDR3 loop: CASRTLSGRDYEQYF. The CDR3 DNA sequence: TGTGCCAGCAGGACCCTTAGCGGGAGGGACTACGAGCAGTACTTC.

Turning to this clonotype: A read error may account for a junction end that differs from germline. CDR3 nucleotides: TGCGCCAGCAGCTTGAATACCAAGCCCGGACGATTGGACTTC. Its protein is CASSLNTKPGRLDF. This sequence joins TRBV5-1 and TRBJ2-7; no firm D call. This CDR3 spans 14 amino acids. Germline-derived CDR1 and CDR2 are SGHRS and YFSETQ.

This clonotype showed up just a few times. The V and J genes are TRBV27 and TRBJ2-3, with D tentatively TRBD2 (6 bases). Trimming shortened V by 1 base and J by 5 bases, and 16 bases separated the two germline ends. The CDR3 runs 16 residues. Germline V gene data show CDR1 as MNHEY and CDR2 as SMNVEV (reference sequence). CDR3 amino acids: CASSLFRLGDQDTQYF. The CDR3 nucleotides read TGTGCCAGCAGTTTATTCCGACTAGGGGACCAAGATACGCAGTATTTT.

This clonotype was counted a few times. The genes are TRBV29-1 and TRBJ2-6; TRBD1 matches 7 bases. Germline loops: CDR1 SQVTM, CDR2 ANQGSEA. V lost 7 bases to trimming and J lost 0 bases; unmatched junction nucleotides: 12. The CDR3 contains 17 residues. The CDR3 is CSGVRDSLCSGANVLTF. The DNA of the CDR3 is TGCAGCGGCGTCCGGGACAGCCTATGCTCTGGGGCCAACGTCCTGACTTTC.

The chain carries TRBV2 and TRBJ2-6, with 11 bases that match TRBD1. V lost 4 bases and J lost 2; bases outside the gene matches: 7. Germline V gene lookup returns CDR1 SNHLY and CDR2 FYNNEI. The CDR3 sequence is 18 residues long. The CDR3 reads CASSGPGTGGTGANVLTF. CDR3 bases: TGTGCCAGCAGTGGCCCCGGGACAGGGGGAACTGGGGCCAACGTCCTGACTTTC.

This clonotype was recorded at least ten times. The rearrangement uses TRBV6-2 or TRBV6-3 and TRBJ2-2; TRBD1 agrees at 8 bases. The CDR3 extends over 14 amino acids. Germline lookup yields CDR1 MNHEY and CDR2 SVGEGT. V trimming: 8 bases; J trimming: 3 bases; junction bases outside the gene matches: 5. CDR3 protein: CASQDRAYTGELFF. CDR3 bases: TGTGCCAGCCAGGACAGGGCCTACACCGGGGAGCTGTTTTTT.

For the CDR3, the DNA is TGTGCCAGCAGCTGGATAGCGGGGCGAGTGGGGGAGCAGTACTTC. Translated: CASSWIAGRVGEQYF. The chain joins TRBV7-2 to TRBJ2-7, with 8 bases lining up with TRBD2. CDR3 size: 15 residues. Germline loops: CDR1 SGHTA, CDR2 FQGNSA. The ends lost 4 bases at V and 7 bases at J; junction bases unmatched: 12.

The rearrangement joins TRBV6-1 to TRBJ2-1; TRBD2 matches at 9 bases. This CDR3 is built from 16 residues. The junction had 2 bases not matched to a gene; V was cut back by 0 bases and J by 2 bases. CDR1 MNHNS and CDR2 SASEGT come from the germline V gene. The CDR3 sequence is CASSEAVAGAYNEQFF. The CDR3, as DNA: TGTGCCAGCAGTGAAGCGGTAGCGGGGGCCTACAATGAGCAGTTCTTC.

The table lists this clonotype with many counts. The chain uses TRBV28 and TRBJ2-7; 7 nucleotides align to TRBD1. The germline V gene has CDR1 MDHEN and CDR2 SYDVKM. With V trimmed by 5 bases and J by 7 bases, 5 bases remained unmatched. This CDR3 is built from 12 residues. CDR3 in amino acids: CASSVRGKEQYF. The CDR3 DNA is TGTGCCAGCAGTGTCAGGGGGAAAGAGCAGTACTTC.

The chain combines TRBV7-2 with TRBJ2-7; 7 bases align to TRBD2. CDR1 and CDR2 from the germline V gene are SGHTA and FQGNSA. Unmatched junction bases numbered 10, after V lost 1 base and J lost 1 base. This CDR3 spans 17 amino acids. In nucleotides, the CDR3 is TGTGCCAGCAGCTTAGTTCCTGGGACTATAATGTCCTACGAGCAGTACTTC. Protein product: CASSLVPGTIMSYEQYF. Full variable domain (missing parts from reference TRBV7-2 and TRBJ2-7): GAGVSQSPSNKVTEKGKDVELRCDPISGHTALYWYRQSLGQGLEFLIYFQGNSAPDKSGLPSDRFSAERTGGSVSTLTIQRTQQEDSAVYLCASSLVPGTIMSYEQYFGPGTRLTVT.

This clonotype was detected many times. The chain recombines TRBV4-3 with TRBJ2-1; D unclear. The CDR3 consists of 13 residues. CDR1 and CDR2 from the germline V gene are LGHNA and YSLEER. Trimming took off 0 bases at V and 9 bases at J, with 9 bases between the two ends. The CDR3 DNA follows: TGCGCCAGCAGCCAAGATTTGAAGCTTGAGCAGTTCTTC. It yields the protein CASSQDLKLEQFF.